The 8 T cell receptor beta chains given below trace back to one sample, sequenced in a study of T-cell reconstitution after alpha-beta-depleted transplantation in children. Unique molecular identifiers featured in how the TCRbeta library was prepared. TCRdb reprocessed the PCR reads with MiXCR, giving one entry per CDR3 protein. The table shows more than 200,000 distinct CDR3 sequences, with over 9.5% occurring only once. The sample consisted of PBMCs from the stem cell graft donor, taken from the stem cell graft. These receptors all come from a human donor who donated a stem cell graft to a child with SCID.

The sample holds many counts of this clonotype. The chain has TRBV7-8 and TRBJ2-2, with D perhaps matching TRBD1 (6 bases). Germline CDR1 and CDR2: SGHVS and FQNEAQ. V lost 4 bases and J lost 4, with 13 bases in between. The CDR3 runs 15 residues. The chain's CDR3 is CASSSRDTRTGELFF. CDR3 coding DNA: TGTGCCAGCAGCTCTAGGGACACCCGCACCGGGGAGCTGTTTTTT.

This clonotype was observed at least ten times. The CDR3 DNA is TGTGCCATCAGTGATCCGGACAGGGGGCGCCGGGGAAGCTATGGCTACACCTTC. Translated: CAISDPDRGRRGSYGYTF. The chain has TRBV10-3 and TRBJ1-2, with 11 bases matching TRBD1. In germline, CDR1 is ENHRY, CDR2 SYGVKD. The CDR3 runs to 18 residues. The V gene end was trimmed by 3 bases and the J gene end by 4 bases; junction bases not matched to a gene: 13.

This clonotype was seen ten or more times. The J gene is TRBJ1-4, the V gene TRBV5-1; D is uncertain. The CDR3 has 15 residues. Germline V gene data show CDR1 as SGHRS and CDR2 as YFSETQ. Trimming left V 4 bases short and J 8 bases short, with 18 bases between. In DNA, the CDR3 is TGCGCCAGCAGCCTGACCGGACTAGGCTCCGAAAAACTGTTTTTT. This codes for CASSLTGLGSEKLFF.

This clonotype was counted ten times or more. The chain couples TRBV20-1 to TRBJ2-4; D might be TRBD1 or TRBD2, each matching 5 bases. The germline CDR1 and CDR2 sequences are DFQATT and SNEGSKA (reference sequence). V lost 2 bases to trimming and J lost 8 bases, with 16 bases between them. This CDR3 has 14 residues. The CDR3 sequence: CSARPSRQGDIQYF. CDR3 sequence (DNA): TGCAGTGCTAGACCCTCTCGGCAGGGAGACATTCAGTACTTC.

In its sample, this clonotype was seen many times. V gene TRBV20-1 combines with J gene TRBJ2-2; TRBD2 aligns across 8 bases. J gave up 5 bases and V 6 bases, and 11 bases lay outside the gene matches. The CDR3 sequence is 15 residues long. Germline assignment: CDR1 DFQATT and CDR2 SNEGSKA (reference sequence). CDR3 bases: TGCAGTGCCCCGACCCCGGGGGGGCTTACCGGGGAGCTGTTTTTT. It encodes CSAPTPGGLTGELFF.

This clonotype was seen ten or more times. The chain has TRBV18 and TRBJ2-1; D may correspond to TRBD1 or TRBD2 (5 bases each). Looked up from germline, CDR1 is KGHSH and CDR2 is LQKENI. The CDR3 has 14 amino acids. With 5 bases removed from V and 10 bases from J, the gap between germline ends came to 18 bases. CDR3 protein: CASSGDLYNIEQFF. The CDR3 bases are TGTGCCAGCTCAGGGGACCTATACAATATCGAGCAGTTCTTC. The full variable domain, rest sourced from reference TRBV18 and TRBJ2-1, is NAGVMQNPRHLVRRRGQEARLRCSPMKGHSHVYWYRQLPEEGLKFMVYLQKENIIDESGMPKERFSAEFPKEGPSILRIQQVVRGDSAAYFCASSGDLYNIEQFFGPGTRLTVL.

Many counts were recorded for this clonotype. The gene calls are TRBV7-2 and TRBJ1-1, with 7 bases matching TRBD1. CDR3 size: 14 residues. The V segment lost 4 bases and the J segment 4 bases; nucleotides outside the gene matches: 6. Germline assignment: CDR1 SGHTA and CDR2 FQGNSA. For the CDR3, the DNA is TGTGCCAGCAGCTCCCAGGGGGGGGGCACTGAAGCTTTCTTT. Encoded protein: CASSSQGGGTEAFF. The full variable domain, completed using reference TRBV7-2 and TRBJ1-1, is GAGVSQSPSNKVTEKGKDVELRCDPISGHTALYWYRQSLGQGLEFLIYFQGNSAPDKSGLPSDRFSAERTGGSVSTLTIQRTQQEDSAVYLCASSSQGGGTEAFFGQGTRLTVV.

This clonotype was found a few times. The CDR3, as DNA: TGTGCCAGCAGTGAAAGCACCGACTACGAGCAGTACTTC. This gives the protein CASSESTDYEQYF. The rearrangement links TRBV2 to TRBJ2-7; the D is unclear. CDR1 and CDR2 (germline): SNHLY, FYNNEI. The CDR3 is made up of 13 amino acids. V gave up 2 bases and J gave up 3 bases, with 8 bases separating them.